Included here is one TCR beta chain sequence, with context. As yet, its antigen is unknown. CD8 cells regarded as naive lacked CD45RO, were positively chosen for CCR7, and omitted terminally differentiated effector memory CD45RA+ cells. None of the donors, who were healthy HIV-negative adults, had recently had acute infections or vaccinations. TCRdb keeps only in-frame clones here, not all; method: immunoSEQ multiplex PCR. The table includes approximately 2,200,000 clones, 85% to 95% detected once. The data are from a study of shared clonotypes between healthy human individuals. Whole-study results and caveats: Sampling was confined to blood; repertoires within tissues likely differ.

From germline, CDR1 is MRHNA and CDR2 SNTAGT. The trim removed 4 bases at V and 4 bases at J, leaving 7 bases unmatched. The CDR3 length is 16 residues. The receptor comes from a man in his late teens or twenties in good health. Some clones in this sample may be carry-over from other donors' samples. Input material: naive CD8+ T cells from PBMCs. The chain carries TRBV6-4 and TRBJ2-1, with 10 bases matching TRBD2. The DNA of the CDR3 is TGTGCCAGCAGTGCATGGAGGACTAGCGGATACAATGAGCAGTTCTTC. Amino acid sequence: CASSAWRTSGYNEQFF.